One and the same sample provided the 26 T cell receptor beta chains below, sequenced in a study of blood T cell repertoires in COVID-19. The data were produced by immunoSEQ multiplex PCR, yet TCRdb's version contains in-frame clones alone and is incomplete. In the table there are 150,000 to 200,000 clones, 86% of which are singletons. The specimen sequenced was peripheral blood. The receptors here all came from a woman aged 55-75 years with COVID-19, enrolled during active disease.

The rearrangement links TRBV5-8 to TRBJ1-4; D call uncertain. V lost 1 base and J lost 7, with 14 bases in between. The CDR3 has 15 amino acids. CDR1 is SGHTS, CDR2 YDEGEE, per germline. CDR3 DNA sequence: TGTGCCAGCAGCTTGCCCGAAGAGGTTTGTGAAAAACTGTTTTTT. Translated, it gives CASSLPEEVCEKLFF.

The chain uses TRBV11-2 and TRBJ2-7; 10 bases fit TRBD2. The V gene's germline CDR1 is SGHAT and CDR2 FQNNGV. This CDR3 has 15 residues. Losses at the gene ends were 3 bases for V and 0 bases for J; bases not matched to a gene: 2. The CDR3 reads CASSFGLAVSYEQYF. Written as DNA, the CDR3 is TGTGCCAGCAGCTTTGGACTAGCGGTCTCCTACGAGCAGTACTTC.

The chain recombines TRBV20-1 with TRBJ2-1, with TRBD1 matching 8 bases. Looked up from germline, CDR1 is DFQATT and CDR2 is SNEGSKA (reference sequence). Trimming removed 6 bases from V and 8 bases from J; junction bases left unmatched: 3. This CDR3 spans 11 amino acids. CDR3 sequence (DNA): TGCAGTGCAGACAGGGGCGATGAGCAGTTCTTC. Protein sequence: CSADRGDEQFF.

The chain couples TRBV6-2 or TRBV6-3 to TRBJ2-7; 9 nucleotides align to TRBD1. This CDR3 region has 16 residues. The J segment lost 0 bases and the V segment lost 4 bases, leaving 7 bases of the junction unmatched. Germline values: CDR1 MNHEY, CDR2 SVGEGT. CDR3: CASSLGQGLFSYEQYF. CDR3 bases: TGTGCCAGCAGTTTGGGACAGGGCCTTTTCTCCTACGAGCAGTACTTC.

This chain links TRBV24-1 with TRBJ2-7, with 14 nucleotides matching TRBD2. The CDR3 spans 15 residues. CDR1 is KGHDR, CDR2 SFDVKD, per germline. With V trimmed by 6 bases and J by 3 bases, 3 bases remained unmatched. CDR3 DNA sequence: TGTGCCACCAGTCCCGGACTAGCGGGGGGCTACGAGCAGTACTTC. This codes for CATSPGLAGGYEQYF.

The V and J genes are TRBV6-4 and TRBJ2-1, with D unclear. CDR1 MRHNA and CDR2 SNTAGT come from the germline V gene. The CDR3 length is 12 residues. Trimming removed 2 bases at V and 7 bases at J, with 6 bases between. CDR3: CASSDLGNEQFF. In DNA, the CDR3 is TGTGCCAGCAGTGACCTAGGAAATGAGCAGTTCTTC.

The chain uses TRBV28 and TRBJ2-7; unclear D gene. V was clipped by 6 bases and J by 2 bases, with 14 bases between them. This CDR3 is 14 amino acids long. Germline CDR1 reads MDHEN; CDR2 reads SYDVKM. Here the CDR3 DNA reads TGTGCCAGCAGCCCCGGTATTACCCCCTACGAGCAGTACTTC. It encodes CASSPGITPYEQYF.

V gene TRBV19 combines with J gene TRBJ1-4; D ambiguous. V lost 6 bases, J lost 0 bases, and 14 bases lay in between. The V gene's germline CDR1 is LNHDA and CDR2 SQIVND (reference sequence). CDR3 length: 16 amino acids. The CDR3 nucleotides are TGTGCCAGTAGACGGACTACAGCGGCAACTAATGAAAAACTGTTTTTT. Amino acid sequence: CASRRTTAATNEKLFF. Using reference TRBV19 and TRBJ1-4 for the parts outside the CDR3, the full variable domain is DGGITQSPKYLFRKEGQNVTLSCEQNLNHDAMYWYRQDPGQGLRLIYYSQIVNDFQKGDIAEGYSVSREKKESFPLTVTSAQKNPTAFYLCASRRTTAATNEKLFFGSGTQLSVL.

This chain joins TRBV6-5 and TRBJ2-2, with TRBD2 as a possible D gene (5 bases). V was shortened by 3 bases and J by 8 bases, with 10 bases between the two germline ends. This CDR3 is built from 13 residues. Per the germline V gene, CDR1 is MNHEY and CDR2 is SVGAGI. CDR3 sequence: CASSYREKGELFF. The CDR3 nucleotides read TGTGCCAGCAGTTATCGGGAAAAGGGGGAGCTGTTTTTT.

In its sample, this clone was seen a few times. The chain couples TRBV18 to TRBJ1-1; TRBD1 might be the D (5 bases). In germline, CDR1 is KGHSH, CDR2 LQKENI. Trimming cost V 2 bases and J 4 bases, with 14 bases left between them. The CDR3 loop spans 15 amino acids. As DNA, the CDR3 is TGTGCCAGCTCACCATTTTGGAGGGGAAGCACTGAAGCTTTCTTT. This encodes CASSPFWRGSTEAFF.

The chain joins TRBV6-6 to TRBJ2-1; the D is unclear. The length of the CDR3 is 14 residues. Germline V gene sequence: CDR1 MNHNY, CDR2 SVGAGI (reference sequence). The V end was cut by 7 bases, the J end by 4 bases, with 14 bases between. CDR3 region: CASTIILEYNEQFF. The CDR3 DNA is TGTGCCAGCACCATAATTCTAGAGTACAATGAGCAGTTCTTC.

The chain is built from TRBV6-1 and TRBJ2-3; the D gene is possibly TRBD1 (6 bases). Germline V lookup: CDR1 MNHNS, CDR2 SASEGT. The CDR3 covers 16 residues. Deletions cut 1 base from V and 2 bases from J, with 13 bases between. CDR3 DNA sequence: TGTGCCAGCAGTGAAGACGACAGGCGCCACACAGATACGCAGTATTTT. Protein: CASSEDDRRHTDTQYF.

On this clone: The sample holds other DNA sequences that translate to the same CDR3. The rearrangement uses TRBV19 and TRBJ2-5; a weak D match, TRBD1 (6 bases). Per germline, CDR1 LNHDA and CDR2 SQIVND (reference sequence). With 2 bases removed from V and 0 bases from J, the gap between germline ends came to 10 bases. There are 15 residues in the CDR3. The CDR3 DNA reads TGTGCCAGTAGTATAAGGACAGAGTACCAAGAGACCCAGTACTTC. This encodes CASSIRTEYQETQYF. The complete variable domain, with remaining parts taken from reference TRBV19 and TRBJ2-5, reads DGGITQSPKYLFRKEGQNVTLSCEQNLNHDAMYWYRQDPGQGLRLIYYSQIVNDFQKGDIAEGYSVSREKKESFPLTVTSAQKNPTAFYLCASSIRTEYQETQYFGPGTRLLVL.

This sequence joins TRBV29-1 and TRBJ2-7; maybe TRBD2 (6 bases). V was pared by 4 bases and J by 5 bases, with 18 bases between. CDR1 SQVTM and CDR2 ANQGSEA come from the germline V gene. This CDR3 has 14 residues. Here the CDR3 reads CSVVEGKGSDEQYF. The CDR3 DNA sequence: TGCAGCGTTGTGGAGGGGAAGGGCTCGGACGAGCAGTACTTC.

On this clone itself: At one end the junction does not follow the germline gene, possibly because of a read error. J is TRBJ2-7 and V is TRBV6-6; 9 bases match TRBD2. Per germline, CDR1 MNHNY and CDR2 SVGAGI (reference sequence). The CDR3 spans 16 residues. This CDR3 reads CASRNSGETSGYDQYF. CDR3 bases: TGTGCCAGCAGGAATTCCGGGGAGACTAGCGGCTACGATCAGTACTTC.

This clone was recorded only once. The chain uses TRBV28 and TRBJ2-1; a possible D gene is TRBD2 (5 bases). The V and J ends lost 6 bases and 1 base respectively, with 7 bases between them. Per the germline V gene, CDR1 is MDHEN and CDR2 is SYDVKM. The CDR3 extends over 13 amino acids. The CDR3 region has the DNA TGTGCCAGCAGGGGAGCGTCCTACAATGAGCAGTTCTTC. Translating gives CASRGASYNEQFF.

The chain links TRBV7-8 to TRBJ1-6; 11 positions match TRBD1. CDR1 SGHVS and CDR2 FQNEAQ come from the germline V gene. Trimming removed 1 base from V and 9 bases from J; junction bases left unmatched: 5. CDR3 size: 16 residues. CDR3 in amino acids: CASSLVGTGGSSPLHF. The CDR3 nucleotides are TGTGCCAGCAGCTTAGTGGGGACAGGGGGAAGTTCACCCCTCCACTTT.

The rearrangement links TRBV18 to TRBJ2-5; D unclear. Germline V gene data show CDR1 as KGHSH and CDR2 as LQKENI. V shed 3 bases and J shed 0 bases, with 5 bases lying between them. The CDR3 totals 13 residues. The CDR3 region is CASSPFHQETQYF. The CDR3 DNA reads TGTGCCAGCTCACCCTTCCACCAAGAGACCCAGTACTTC.

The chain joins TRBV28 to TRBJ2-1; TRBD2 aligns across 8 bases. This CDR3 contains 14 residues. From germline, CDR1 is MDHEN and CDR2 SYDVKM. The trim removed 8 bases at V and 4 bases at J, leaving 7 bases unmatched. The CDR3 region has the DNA TGTGCCAGCTCGAGCGGGAGCGGGTACAATGAGCAGTTCTTC. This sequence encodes CASSSGSGYNEQFF.

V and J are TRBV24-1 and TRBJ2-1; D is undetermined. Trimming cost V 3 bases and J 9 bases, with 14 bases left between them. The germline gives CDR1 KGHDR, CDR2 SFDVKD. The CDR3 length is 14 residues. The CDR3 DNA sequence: TGTGCCACCAGTGATCCACGCGTCTGGTCTGAGCAGTTCTTC. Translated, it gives CATSDPRVWSEQFF.

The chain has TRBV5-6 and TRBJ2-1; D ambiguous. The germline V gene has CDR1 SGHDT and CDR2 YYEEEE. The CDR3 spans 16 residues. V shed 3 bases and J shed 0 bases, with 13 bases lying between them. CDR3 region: CASSSLVASSYNEQFF. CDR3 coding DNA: TGTGCCAGCAGCTCATTGGTCGCGAGCTCCTACAATGAGCAGTTCTTC.

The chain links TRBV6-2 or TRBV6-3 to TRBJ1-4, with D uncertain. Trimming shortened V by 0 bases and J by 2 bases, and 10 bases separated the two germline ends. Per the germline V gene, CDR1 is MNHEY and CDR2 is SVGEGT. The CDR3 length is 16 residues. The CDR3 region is CASSYSARGTNEKLFF. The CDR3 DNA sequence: TGTGCCAGCAGTTACTCGGCTCGGGGTACTAATGAAAAACTGTTTTTT.

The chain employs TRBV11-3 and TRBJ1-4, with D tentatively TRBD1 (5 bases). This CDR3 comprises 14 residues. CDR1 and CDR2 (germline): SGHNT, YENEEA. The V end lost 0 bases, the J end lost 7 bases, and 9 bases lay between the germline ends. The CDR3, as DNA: TGTGCCAGCAGCTTAGATGCAGGGTCTGAAAAACTGTTTTTT. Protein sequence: CASSLDAGSEKLFF.

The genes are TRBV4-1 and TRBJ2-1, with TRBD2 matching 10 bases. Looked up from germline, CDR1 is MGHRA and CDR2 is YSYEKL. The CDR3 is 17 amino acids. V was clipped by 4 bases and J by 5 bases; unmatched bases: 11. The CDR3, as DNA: TGCGCCAGCAGCCTGATCCCTAGCGGGAGTATCGACAATGAGCAGTTCTTC. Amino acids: CASSLIPSGSIDNEQFF.

This chain's CDR3 is CASSLGGVATQYF. The CDR3 DNA reads TGTGCCAGCAGCTTAGGTGGAGTGGCTACGCAGTATTTT. The gene calls are TRBV7-3 and TRBJ2-3; no definite D call. Germline V gene lookup returns CDR1 SGHTA and CDR2 FQGTGA. V lost 2 bases, J lost 8 bases, and 11 bases lay in between. The CDR3 is made up of 13 amino acids.

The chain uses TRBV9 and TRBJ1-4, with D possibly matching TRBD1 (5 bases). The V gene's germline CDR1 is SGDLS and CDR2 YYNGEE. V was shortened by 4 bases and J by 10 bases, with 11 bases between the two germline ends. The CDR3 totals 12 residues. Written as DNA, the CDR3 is TGTGCCAGCAGCACTGGAAGGGGAAAACTGTTTTTT. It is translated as CASSTGRGKLFF.